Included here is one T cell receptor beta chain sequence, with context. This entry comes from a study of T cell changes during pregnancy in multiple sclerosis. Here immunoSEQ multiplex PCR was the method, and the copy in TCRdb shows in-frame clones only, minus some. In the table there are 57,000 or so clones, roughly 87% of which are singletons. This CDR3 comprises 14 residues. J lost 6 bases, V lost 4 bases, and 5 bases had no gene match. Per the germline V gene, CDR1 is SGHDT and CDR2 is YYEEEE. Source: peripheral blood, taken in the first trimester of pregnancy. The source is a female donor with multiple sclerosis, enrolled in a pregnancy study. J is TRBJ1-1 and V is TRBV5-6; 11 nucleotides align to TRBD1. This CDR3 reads CASSPGTGGPEAFF. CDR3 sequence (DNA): TGTGCCAGCAGCCCCGGGACAGGGGGACCTGAAGCTTTCTTT.